The entry that follows covers one T cell receptor (beta chain) sequence. Its antigen remains unknown. This entry comes from a study of T cell responses to AZD1222 COVID-19 vaccine. Study-wide points: Nearly half of spike-specific TCRs reportedly go after variant regions that carry no mutations. There were repertoire samples only from the period after the peak T cell response.

Profiling relied on immunoSEQ multiplex PCR, and the TCRdb table lists in-frame clones only, not all of them. Of about 130,000 clones in the sample, around 92% are singletons; the top ten hold about 1.6%. The CDR3 has 13 residues. CDR1 and CDR2 (germline): MNHEY, SVGAGI. V was pared by 10 bases and J by 7 bases, with 16 bases between. The gene calls are TRBV6-5 and TRBJ2-2, with TRBD2 as a possible D gene (6 bases). Sequenced here: peripheral blood, sampled on day 0 of AZD1222 vaccination. The clonotype was recovered from an adult in good health. The CDR3 sequence is CAIKRASVGELFF. The CDR3 DNA reads as TGTGCCATAAAGCGGGCTTCGGTCGGGGAGCTGTTTTTT.